Described below is a single T cell receptor beta chain sequence and its context. Its target is not known. The data were obtained in a study of T cells in women clearing cervical HPV infection. Findings and caveats of the study: T-cell numbers per sample were unknown and may explain richness differences.

TCRdb's copy holds only in-frame clones and misses some; the assay was immunoSEQ multiplex PCR. The sample table sets out around 20,000 clones. Material for sequencing was blood buffy coat. This TCR was sampled from a woman between 18 and 75 years old with a cervical HPV16 infection that either progressed to CIN3+ or cleared (not recorded which).

CDR3 residues: CASSSSYRGEQYF. CDR3 bases read: TGTGCCAGCAGCTCCAGCTACAGGGGCGAG. The chain recombines TRBV11-3 with TRBJ2-7; 7 nucleotides align to TRBD1. Read data end 3 residues before the CDR3 end; the end is taken from the germline J gene. With 4 bases clipped from V and 6 bases from J, the junction kept 6 bases outside the gene matches. The CDR3 sequence is 13 residues long. Germline V gene data show CDR1 as SGHNT and CDR2 as YENEEA.